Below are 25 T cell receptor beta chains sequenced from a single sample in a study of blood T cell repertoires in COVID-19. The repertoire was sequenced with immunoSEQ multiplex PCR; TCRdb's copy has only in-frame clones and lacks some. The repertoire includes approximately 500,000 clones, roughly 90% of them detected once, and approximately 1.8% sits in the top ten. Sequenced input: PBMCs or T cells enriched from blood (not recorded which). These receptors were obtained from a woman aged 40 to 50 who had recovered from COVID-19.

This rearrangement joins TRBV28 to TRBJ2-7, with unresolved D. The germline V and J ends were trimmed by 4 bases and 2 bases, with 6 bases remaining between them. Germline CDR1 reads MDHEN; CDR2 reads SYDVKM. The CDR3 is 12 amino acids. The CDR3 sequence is CASSSDTYEQYF. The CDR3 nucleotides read TGTGCCAGCAGTTCCGACACCTACGAGCAGTACTTC.

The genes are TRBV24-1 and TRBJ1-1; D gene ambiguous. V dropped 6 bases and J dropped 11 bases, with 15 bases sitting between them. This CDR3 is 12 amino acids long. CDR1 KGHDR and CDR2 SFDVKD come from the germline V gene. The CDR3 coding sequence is TGTGCCACCAGTCACCCGGGAAGAGGCGCTTTCTTT. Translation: CATSHPGRGAFF.

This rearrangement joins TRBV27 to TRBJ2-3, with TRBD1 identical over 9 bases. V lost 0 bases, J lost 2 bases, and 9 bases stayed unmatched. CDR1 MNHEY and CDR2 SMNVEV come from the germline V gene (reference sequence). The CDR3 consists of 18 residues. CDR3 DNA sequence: TGTGCCAGCAGTTTATCAGGTCCCGGGACAGGGTTCACAGATACGCAGTATTTT. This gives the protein CASSLSGPGTGFTDTQYF.

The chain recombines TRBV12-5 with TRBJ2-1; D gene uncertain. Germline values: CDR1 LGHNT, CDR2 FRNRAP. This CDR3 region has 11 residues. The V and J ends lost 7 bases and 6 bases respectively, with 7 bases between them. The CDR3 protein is CASVPVNEQFF. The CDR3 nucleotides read TGTGCTAGTGTCCCAGTCAATGAGCAGTTCTTC.

This CDR3 is CASSSIQDFSGNTIYF. The CDR3 bases are TGTGCCAGCAGCTCAATCCAGGACTTCTCTGGAAACACCATATATTTT. V is TRBV11-3 and J is TRBJ1-3; no firm D call. The V end lost 4 bases, the J end lost 0 bases, and 13 bases lay between the germline ends. CDR3 length: 16 amino acids. Per the germline V gene, CDR1 is SGHNT and CDR2 is YENEEA.

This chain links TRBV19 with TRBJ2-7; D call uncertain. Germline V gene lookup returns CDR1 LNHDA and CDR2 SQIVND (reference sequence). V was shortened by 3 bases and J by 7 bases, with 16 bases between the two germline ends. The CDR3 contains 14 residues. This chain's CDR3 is CASSISGSYDEQYF. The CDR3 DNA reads TGTGCCAGTAGTATCTCCGGTTCCTACGATGAGCAGTACTTC.

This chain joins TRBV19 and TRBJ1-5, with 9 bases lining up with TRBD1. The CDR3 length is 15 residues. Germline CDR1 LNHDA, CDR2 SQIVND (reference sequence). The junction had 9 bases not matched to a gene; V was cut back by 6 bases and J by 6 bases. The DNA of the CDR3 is TGTGCCAGTAGAACCGGGACAGGGTGGATTCAGCCCCAGCATTTT. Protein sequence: CASRTGTGWIQPQHF.

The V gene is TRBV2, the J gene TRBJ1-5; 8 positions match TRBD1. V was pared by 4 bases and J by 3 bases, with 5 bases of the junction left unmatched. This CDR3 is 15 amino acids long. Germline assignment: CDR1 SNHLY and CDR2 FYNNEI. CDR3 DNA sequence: TGTGCCAGCAGTGGGGACAGGTATGACAATCAGCCCCAGCATTTT. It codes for CASSGDRYDNQPQHF.

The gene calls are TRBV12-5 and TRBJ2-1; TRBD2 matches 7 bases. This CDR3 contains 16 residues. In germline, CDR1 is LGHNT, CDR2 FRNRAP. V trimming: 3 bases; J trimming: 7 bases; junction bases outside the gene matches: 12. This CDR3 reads CASGLRAGVSQNEQFF. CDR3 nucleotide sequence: TGTGCTAGTGGTTTACGCGCGGGAGTTAGTCAGAATGAGCAGTTCTTC.

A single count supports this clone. CDR3 sequence reads: CASSLLATSGRVTYEQYF. The CDR3 DNA sequence: TGTGCCAGCAGCTTACTTGCTACTAGCGGGAGGGTCACCTACGAGCAGTACTTC. V and J are TRBV7-2 and TRBJ2-7; 13 bases are shared with TRBD2. V was clipped by 2 bases and J by 2 bases; unmatched bases: 9. Germline loops: CDR1 SGHTA, CDR2 FQGNSA. The CDR3 consists of 18 residues. Full variable domain (outside the CDR3, taken from reference TRBV7-2 and TRBJ2-7): GAGVSQSPSNKVTEKGKDVELRCDPISGHTALYWYRQSLGQGLEFLIYFQGNSAPDKSGLPSDRFSAERTGGSVSTLTIQRTQQEDSAVYLCASSLLATSGRVTYEQYFGPGTRLTVT.

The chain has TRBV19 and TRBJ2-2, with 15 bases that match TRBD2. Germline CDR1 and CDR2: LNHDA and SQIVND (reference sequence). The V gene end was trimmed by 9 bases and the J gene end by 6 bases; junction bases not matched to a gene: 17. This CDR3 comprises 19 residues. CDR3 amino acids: CASRTLVTRTSGRAGELFF. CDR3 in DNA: TGTGCCAGCCGAACGCTCGTAACCCGGACTAGCGGGAGGGCCGGGGAGCTGTTTTTT.

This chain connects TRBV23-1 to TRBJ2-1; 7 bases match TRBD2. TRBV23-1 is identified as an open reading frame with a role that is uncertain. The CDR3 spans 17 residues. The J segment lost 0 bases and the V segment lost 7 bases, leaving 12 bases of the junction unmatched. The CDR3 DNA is TGCGCCAGCATTTGGATTAGCGGGCCCATCTCCTACAATGAGCAGTTCTTC. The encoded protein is CASIWISGPISYNEQFF.

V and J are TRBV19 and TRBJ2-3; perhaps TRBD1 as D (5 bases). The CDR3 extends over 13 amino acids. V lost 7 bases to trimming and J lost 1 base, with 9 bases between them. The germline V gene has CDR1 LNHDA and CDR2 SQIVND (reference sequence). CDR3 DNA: TGTGCCAGTAACTCCAGGGGCACAGATACGCAGTATTTT. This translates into CASNSRGTDTQYF. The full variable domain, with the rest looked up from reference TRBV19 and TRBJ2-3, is DGGITQSPKYLFRKEGQNVTLSCEQNLNHDAMYWYRQDPGQGLRLIYYSQIVNDFQKGDIAEGYSVSREKKESFPLTVTSAQKNPTAFYLCASNSRGTDTQYFGPGTRLTVL.

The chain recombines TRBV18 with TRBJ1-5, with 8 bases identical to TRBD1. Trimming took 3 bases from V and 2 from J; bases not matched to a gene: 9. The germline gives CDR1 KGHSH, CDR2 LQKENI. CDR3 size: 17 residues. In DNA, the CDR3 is TGTGCCAGCTCACCGGACAGGGCGGGGTTCGGCAATCAGCCCCAGCATTTT. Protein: CASSPDRAGFGNQPQHF.

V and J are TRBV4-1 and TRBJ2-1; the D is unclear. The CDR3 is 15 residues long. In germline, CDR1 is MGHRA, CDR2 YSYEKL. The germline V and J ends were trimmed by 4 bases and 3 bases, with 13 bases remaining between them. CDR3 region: CASSLGVARYNEQFF. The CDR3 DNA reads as TGCGCCAGCAGCCTCGGAGTGGCCCGCTACAATGAGCAGTTCTTC.

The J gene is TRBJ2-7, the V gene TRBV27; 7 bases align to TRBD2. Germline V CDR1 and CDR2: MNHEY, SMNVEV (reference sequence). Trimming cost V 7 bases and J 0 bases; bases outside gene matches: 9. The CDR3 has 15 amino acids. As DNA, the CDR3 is TGTGCCAGCACCTCCCTGGCTAGCGGCTCCTACGAGCAGTACTTC. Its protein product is CASTSLASGSYEQYF.

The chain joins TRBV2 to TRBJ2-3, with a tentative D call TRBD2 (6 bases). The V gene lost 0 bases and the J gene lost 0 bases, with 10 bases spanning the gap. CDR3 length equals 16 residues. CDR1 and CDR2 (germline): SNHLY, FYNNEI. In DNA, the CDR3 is TGTGCCAGCAGTGAAGCGGGAGGCCCTAGCACAGATACGCAGTATTTT. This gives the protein CASSEAGGPSTDTQYF.

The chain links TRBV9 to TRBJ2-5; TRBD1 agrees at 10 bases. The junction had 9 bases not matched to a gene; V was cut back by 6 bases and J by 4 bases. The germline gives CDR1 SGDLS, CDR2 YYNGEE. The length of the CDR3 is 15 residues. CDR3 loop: CASNPTGGMRETQYF. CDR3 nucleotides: TGTGCCAGCAACCCGACAGGGGGCATGAGAGAGACCCAGTACTTC.

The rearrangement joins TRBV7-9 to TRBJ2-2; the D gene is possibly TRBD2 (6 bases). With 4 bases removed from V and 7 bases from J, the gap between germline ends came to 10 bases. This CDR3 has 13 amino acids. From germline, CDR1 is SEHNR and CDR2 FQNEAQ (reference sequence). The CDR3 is CASSSTSIGELFF. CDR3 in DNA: TGTGCCAGCAGCTCTACTAGCATCGGGGAGCTGTTTTTT.

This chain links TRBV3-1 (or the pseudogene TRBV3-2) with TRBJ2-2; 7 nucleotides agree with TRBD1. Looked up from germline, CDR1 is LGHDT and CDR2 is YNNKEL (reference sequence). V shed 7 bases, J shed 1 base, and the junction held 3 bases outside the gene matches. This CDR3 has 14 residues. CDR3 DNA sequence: TGTGCCAGCAAAAGGACAGGGAACACCGGGGAGCTGTTTTTT. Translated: CASKRTGNTGELFF.

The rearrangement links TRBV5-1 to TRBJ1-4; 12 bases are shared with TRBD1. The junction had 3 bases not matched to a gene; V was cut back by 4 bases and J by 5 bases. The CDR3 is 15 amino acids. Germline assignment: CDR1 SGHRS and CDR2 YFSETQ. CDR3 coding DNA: TGCGCCAGCAGCCCGGGGACAGGGGGCAATGAAAAACTGTTTTTT. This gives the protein CASSPGTGGNEKLFF.

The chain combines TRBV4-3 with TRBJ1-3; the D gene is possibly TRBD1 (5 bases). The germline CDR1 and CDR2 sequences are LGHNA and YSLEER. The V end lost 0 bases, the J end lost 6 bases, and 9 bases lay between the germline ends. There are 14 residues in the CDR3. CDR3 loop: CASSQEGRENTIYF. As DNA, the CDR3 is TGCGCCAGCAGCCAAGAAGGCAGGGAAAACACCATATATTTT.

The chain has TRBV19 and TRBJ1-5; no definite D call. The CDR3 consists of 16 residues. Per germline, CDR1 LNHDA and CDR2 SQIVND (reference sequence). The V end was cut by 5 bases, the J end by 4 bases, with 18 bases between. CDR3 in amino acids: CASSSTPTIWNQPQHF. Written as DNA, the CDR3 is TGTGCCAGTAGTTCAACTCCGACAATATGGAATCAGCCCCAGCATTTT.

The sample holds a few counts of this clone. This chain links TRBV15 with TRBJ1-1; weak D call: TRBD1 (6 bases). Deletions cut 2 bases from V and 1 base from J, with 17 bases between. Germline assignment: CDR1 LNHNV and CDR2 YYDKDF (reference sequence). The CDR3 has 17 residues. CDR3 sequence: CATSRPYRTARNTEAFF. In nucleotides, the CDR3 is TGTGCCACCAGCAGACCCTATCGGACAGCTAGGAACACTGAAGCTTTCTTT.

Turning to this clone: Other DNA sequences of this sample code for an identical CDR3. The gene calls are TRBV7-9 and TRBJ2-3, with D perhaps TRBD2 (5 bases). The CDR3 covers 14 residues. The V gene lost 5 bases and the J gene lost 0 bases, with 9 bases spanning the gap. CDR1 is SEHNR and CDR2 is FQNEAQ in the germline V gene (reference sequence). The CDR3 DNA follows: TGTGCCAGCAGCCTGAGCGGCAGCACAGATACGCAGTATTTT. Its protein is CASSLSGSTDTQYF.